A selection of T cell receptor beta chains follows, all from one sample in a study of OX40 agonist ivuxolimab in advanced cancers. Generated by immunoSEQ multiplex PCR, the TCRdb table keeps only in-frame clones and is missing some. Here the sample spans tens of thousands of clones, over 75% being singletons. The starting material was CD4+ or CD8+ T cells sorted from blood, obtained in a trial of the OX40 agonist ivuxolimab. The receptor source for this set is an adult with an advanced solid tumor such as melanoma, head and neck, liver or kidney cancer. CDR3s include the opening cysteine and the closing phenylalanine or tryptophan. Each record gives: D gene, V gene, clone size, J gene, CDR3 DNA, CDR3 protein. The D gene is left open where the match is weak. Clone size, where shown, is once, few, many, or a class for clones that have expanded.

D gene: NA; V gene: TRBV2; clone size: NA; J gene: TRBJ2-1; CDR3 DNA: TGTGCCAGCAGCTTACTCCCTCCTGGCAATGAGCAGTTCTTC; CDR3 protein: CASSLLPPGNEQFF
D gene: TRBD2; V gene: TRBV5-1; clone size: NA; J gene: TRBJ2-3; CDR3 DNA: TGCGCCAGCAGCAGTAGCGGGGTTAGCACAGATACGCAGTATTTT; CDR3 protein: CASSSSGVSTDTQYF
D gene: NA; V gene: TRBV28; clone size: NA; J gene: TRBJ1-2; CDR3 DNA: TGTGCCAGCAGTCCAGGGGAACGGCCTCGGGGCTACACCTTC; CDR3 protein: CASSPGERPRGYTF
D gene: TRBD1; V gene: TRBV7-9; clone size: once; J gene: TRBJ1-2; CDR3 DNA: TGTGCCAGCAGCCGGGGGACAGGCAATGACTATGGCTACACCTTC; CDR3 protein: CASSRGTGNDYGYTF
D gene: NA; V gene: TRBV5-1; clone size: NA; J gene: TRBJ2-3; CDR3 DNA: TGCGCCAGCAGCTTGAACGGGGGACAACCCACAGATACGCAGTATTTT; CDR3 protein: CASSLNGGQPTDTQYF
D gene: NA; V gene: TRBV5-1; clone size: NA; J gene: TRBJ2-1; CDR3 DNA: TGCGCCAGCAGCTTAAACCGAAATGAGCAGTTCTTC; CDR3 protein: CASSLNRNEQFF
D gene: NA; V gene: TRBV9; clone size: NA; J gene: TRBJ2-3; CDR3 DNA: TGTGCCAGCAGCGCCACTCCCACAGATACGCAGTATTTT; CDR3 protein: CASSATPTDTQYF
D gene: NA; V gene: TRBV18; clone size: NA; J gene: TRBJ1-4; CDR3 DNA: TGTGCCAGCTCGCTTGGTACAGATGAAAAACTGTTTTTT; CDR3 protein: CASSLGTDEKLFF
D gene: NA; V gene: TRBV7-2; clone size: NA; J gene: TRBJ2-7; CDR3 DNA: TGTGCCAGCAGCATCTACCCCCGGGACCGCCCCTCCCCCGAGCAGTACTTC; CDR3 protein: CASSIYPRDRPSPEQYF
D gene: NA; V gene: TRBV2; clone size: NA; J gene: TRBJ1-1; CDR3 DNA: TGTGCCAGCAGTGTACGGGCCGTGAACACTGAAGCTTTCTTT; CDR3 protein: CASSVRAVNTEAFF
D gene: NA; V gene: TRBV5-1; clone size: NA; J gene: TRBJ2-1; CDR3 DNA: TGCGCCAGCAGCTTGGAGGCGGGTTTCAGGGAGCAGTTCTTC; CDR3 protein: CASSLEAGFREQFF
D gene: TRBD2; V gene: TRBV5-5; clone size: NA; J gene: TRBJ2-1; CDR3 DNA: TGTGCCAGCAGCTCCGGCGGGAGGTCGAATGAGCAGTTCTTC; CDR3 protein: CASSSGGRSNEQFF
D gene: NA; V gene: TRBV5-1; clone size: NA; J gene: TRBJ2-3; CDR3 DNA: TGCGCCAGCAGCTTTACGGCGGGATCTAGCACAGATACGCAGTATTTT; CDR3 protein: CASSFTAGSSTDTQYF
D gene: NA; V gene: TRBV7-3; clone size: NA; J gene: TRBJ2-1; CDR3 DNA: TGTGCCAGCAGCACTTCGGGGCTCGACCCTAGGAATGAGCAGTTCTTC; CDR3 protein: CASSTSGLDPRNEQFF
D gene: NA; V gene: TRBV7-2; clone size: NA; J gene: TRBJ2-7; CDR3 DNA: TGTGCCAGCAGCGAGGCGAGCGGAGCCTACGAGCAGTACTTC; CDR3 protein: CASSEASGAYEQYF
D gene: NA; V gene: TRBV28; clone size: NA; J gene: TRBJ2-1; CDR3 DNA: TGTGCCAGCAGTTCCGGTCCGAGGCTGAGCTCCTACAATGAGCAGTTCTTC; CDR3 protein: CASSSGPRLSSYNEQFF
D gene: NA; V gene: TRBV1; clone size: NA; J gene: TRBJ2-1; CDR3 DNA: TGCACCAGCAGCTCAAGCGGGAGGGCCCCGAATGAGCAGTTCTTC; CDR3 protein: CTSSSSGRAPNEQFF
D gene: TRBD1; V gene: TRBV19; clone size: NA; J gene: TRBJ2-5; CDR3 DNA: TGTGCCAGTAGTACGCCGGGACAGGGGGGAGAGACCCAGTACTTC; CDR3 protein: CASSTPGQGGETQYF
D gene: TRBD2; V gene: TRBV25-1; clone size: NA; J gene: TRBJ2-3; CDR3 DNA: TGTGCCAGCAGTGAATTTACTAGCGGGAGGACCACAGATACGCAGTATTTT; CDR3 protein: CASSEFTSGRTTDTQYF
D gene: TRBD1; V gene: TRBV27; clone size: NA; J gene: TRBJ1-1; CDR3 DNA: TGTGCCAGCAGTTACCGGGACAGAGGGGGTATTACTGAAGCTTTCTTT; CDR3 protein: CASSYRDRGGITEAFF
D gene: TRBD2; V gene: TRBV7-8; clone size: once; J gene: TRBJ2-2; CDR3 DNA: TGTGCCAGCAGCTTAGGTCGGACTAGCGGGAGAAGGACCGGGGAGCTGTTTTTT; CDR3 protein: CASSLGRTSGRRTGELFF
D gene: NA; V gene: TRBV5-1; clone size: NA; J gene: TRBJ1-2; CDR3 DNA: TGCGCCAGCAGCTTCGGACAGAACTATGGCTACACCTTC; CDR3 protein: CASSFGQNYGYTF
D gene: NA; V gene: TRBV2; clone size: NA; J gene: TRBJ2-5; CDR3 DNA: TGTGCCAGCACCCGGGAACCGGAGACCCAGTACTTC; CDR3 protein: CASTREPETQYF
D gene: TRBD1; V gene: TRBV7-9; clone size: NA; J gene: TRBJ2-3; CDR3 DNA: TGTGCCAGCAGCTTCACAGGGGTCACAGATACGCAGTATTTT; CDR3 protein: CASSFTGVTDTQYF
D gene: NA; V gene: TRBV19; clone size: NA; J gene: TRBJ2-6; CDR3 DNA: TGTGCCAGTGACTTCGGGAAATTGAGCTCTGGGGCCAACGTCCTGACTTTC; CDR3 protein: CASDFGKLSSGANVLTF
D gene: TRBD2; V gene: TRBV7-3; clone size: NA; J gene: TRBJ2-5; CDR3 DNA: TGTGCCAGCAGCCCAGGCGGGGGAGCGGGAGGGATAGGGACCCAGTACTTC; CDR3 protein: CASSPGGGAGGIGTQYF
D gene: NA; V gene: TRBV6-5; clone size: NA; J gene: TRBJ1-2; CDR3 DNA: TGTGCCAGCAGTTCGGACAGATGGGGCTACACCTTC; CDR3 protein: CASSSDRWGYTF
D gene: NA; V gene: TRBV28; clone size: NA; J gene: TRBJ1-2; CDR3 DNA: TGTGCCAGCAGTTTTGTAACCGACAGGCTCTTCTATGGCTACACCTTC; CDR3 protein: CASSFVTDRLFYGYTF
D gene: TRBD1; V gene: TRBV5-1; clone size: NA; J gene: TRBJ1-4; CDR3 DNA: TGCGCCAGCAGCTTGACCTCCGGGACAGGGGGTGAAAAACTGTTTTTT; CDR3 protein: CASSLTSGTGGEKLFF
D gene: TRBD1; V gene: TRBV5-4; clone size: NA; J gene: TRBJ2-7; CDR3 DNA: TGTGCCAGCAGCCCTCGGGACAGGAGCTCCTACGAGCAGTACTTC; CDR3 protein: CASSPRDRSSYEQYF
D gene: TRBD2; V gene: TRBV7-2; clone size: NA; J gene: TRBJ2-6; CDR3 DNA: TGTGCCAGCAGCGGAAGAGCGGGGTCCACTGGGGCCAACGTCCTGACTTTC; CDR3 protein: CASSGRAGSTGANVLTF
D gene: NA; V gene: TRBV15; clone size: NA; J gene: TRBJ2-3; CDR3 DNA: TGTGCCACCAGCAGAGAGGTAGGCACAGATACGCAGTATTTT; CDR3 protein: CATSREVGTDTQYF
D gene: TRBD2; V gene: TRBV19; clone size: NA; J gene: TRBJ2-2; CDR3 DNA: TGTGCCAGTACCACGAGTGTAGCGGGAATCAACACCGGGGAGCTGTTTTTT; CDR3 protein: CASTTSVAGINTGELFF
D gene: NA; V gene: TRBV2; clone size: NA; J gene: TRBJ1-3; CDR3 DNA: TGTGCCAGCAGTGCAATCCGATTAAACACCATATATTTT; CDR3 protein: CASSAIRLNTIYF
D gene: TRBD1; V gene: TRBV6-1; clone size: NA; J gene: TRBJ1-2; CDR3 DNA: TGTGCCAGCAGTGAAGTTAGGGGGCATGTCTACACCTTC; CDR3 protein: CASSEVRGHVYTF
D gene: TRBD2; V gene: TRBV2; clone size: NA; J gene: TRBJ2-3; CDR3 DNA: TGTGCCAGCAGTGTGAGGCGGGGGGCAGATACGCAGTATTTT; CDR3 protein: CASSVRRGADTQYF
D gene: NA; V gene: TRBV6-6; clone size: NA; J gene: TRBJ1-4; CDR3 DNA: TGTGCCAGCAGTAGAGAACTAGGGTATTTTGGTGAAAAACTGTTTTTT; CDR3 protein: CASSRELGYFGEKLFF
D gene: NA; V gene: TRBV21-1; clone size: NA; J gene: TRBJ2-1; CDR3 DNA: TGTGCCAGCAGCAAAGAAAAGCGGGAGTGGGGCAATGAGCAGTTCTTC; CDR3 protein: CASSKEKREWGNEQFF
D gene: NA; V gene: TRBV7-7; clone size: NA; J gene: TRBJ2-1; CDR3 DNA: TGTGCTAGCAGCCTTAGCAGTTACAATGAGCAGTTCTTC; CDR3 protein: CASSLSSYNEQFF
D gene: NA; V gene: TRBV20-1; clone size: once; J gene: TRBJ1-1; CDR3 DNA: TGCAGTGCTCCACGAGTACCTGAAGCTTTCTTT; CDR3 protein: CSAPRVPEAFF
D gene: NA; V gene: TRBV28; clone size: NA; J gene: TRBJ2-3; CDR3 DNA: TGTGCCAGCAGTTTAGGGGAAGCAGATACGCAGTATTTT; CDR3 protein: CASSLGEADTQYF
D gene: NA; V gene: TRBV7-9; clone size: once; J gene: TRBJ1-3; CDR3 DNA: TGTGCCAGCAGCCTACACCAAGGGGGTTCTGGAAACACCATATATTTT; CDR3 protein: CASSLHQGGSGNTIYF
D gene: TRBD2; V gene: TRBV15; clone size: NA; J gene: TRBJ2-4; CDR3 DNA: TGTGCCACCAGCAGACTTCCGGGGAGCGGGAGGCCTAGTCTAGCCAAAAACATTCAGTACTTC; CDR3 protein: CATSRLPGSGRPSLAKNIQYF
D gene: NA; V gene: TRBV20-1; clone size: few; J gene: TRBJ2-5; CDR3 DNA: TGCAGTGCTCAGTTTGGAGAGACCCAGTACTTC; CDR3 protein: CSAQFGETQYF
D gene: NA; V gene: TRBV9; clone size: NA; J gene: TRBJ2-1; CDR3 DNA: TGTGCCAGCAGCGTAGGCCTGAGCTCCTACAATGAGCAGTTCTTC; CDR3 protein: CASSVGLSSYNEQFF
D gene: NA; V gene: TRBV7-3; clone size: once; J gene: TRBJ1-1; CDR3 DNA: TGTGCCAGCAGCTTACGCCCAGGGGCCATGAACACTGAAGCTTTCTTT; CDR3 protein: CASSLRPGAMNTEAFF
D gene: NA; V gene: TRBV19; clone size: NA; J gene: TRBJ1-4; CDR3 DNA: TGTGCCAGTAGTATAGGGAATGAAAAACTGTTTTTT; CDR3 protein: CASSIGNEKLFF
D gene: NA; V gene: TRBV19; clone size: NA; J gene: TRBJ1-5; CDR3 DNA: TGTGCCAGTAGTACCGTCCCGATGGACAGTAGGAATCAGCCCCAGCATTTT; CDR3 protein: CASSTVPMDSRNQPQHF
D gene: TRBD2; V gene: TRBV11-3; clone size: NA; J gene: TRBJ2-5; CDR3 DNA: TGTGCCAGCAGCTTAGTGCAACTAGCGGGGCGAGAGACCCAGTACTTC; CDR3 protein: CASSLVQLAGRETQYF
D gene: TRBD1; V gene: TRBV15; clone size: NA; J gene: TRBJ1-5; CDR3 DNA: TGTGCCACCAGCAGAGATCCCGACAGGGGCAAGCCCCAGCATTTT; CDR3 protein: CATSRDPDRGKPQHF
D gene: NA; V gene: TRBV5-8; clone size: NA; J gene: TRBJ2-6; CDR3 DNA: TGTGCCAGCAGCTACGGGATCACAACGTCTGGGGCCAACGTCCTGACTTTC; CDR3 protein: CASSYGITTSGANVLTF
D gene: TRBD1; V gene: TRBV5-5; clone size: NA; J gene: TRBJ2-2; CDR3 DNA: TGTGCCAGCAGCTTGCAGGGGGCGAACACCGGGGAGCTGTTTTTT; CDR3 protein: CASSLQGANTGELFF
D gene: NA; V gene: TRBV28; clone size: NA; J gene: TRBJ2-2; CDR3 DNA: TGTGCCAGCAGCCCGGACTTGAACACCGGGGAGCTGTTTTTT; CDR3 protein: CASSPDLNTGELFF
D gene: NA; V gene: TRBV6-1; clone size: NA; J gene: TRBJ1-3; CDR3 DNA: TGTGCCAGCAGTGAACGGGGAGGAAACACCATATATTTT; CDR3 protein: CASSERGGNTIYF
D gene: NA; V gene: TRBV19; clone size: once; J gene: TRBJ1-6; CDR3 DNA: TGTGCCAGTAGTATAACTCGCCGGGGATCACCCCTCCACTTT; CDR3 protein: CASSITRRGSPLHF
D gene: NA; V gene: TRBV19; clone size: NA; J gene: TRBJ1-2; CDR3 DNA: TGTGCCAGTAGTATTGAAGTAAGGGGGGCGAACTATGGCTACACCTTC; CDR3 protein: CASSIEVRGANYGYTF
D gene: TRBD1; V gene: TRBV18; clone size: NA; J gene: TRBJ1-1; CDR3 DNA: TGTGCCAGCTCACCACTGGGACAGGGGATGAACACTGAAGCTTTCTTT; CDR3 protein: CASSPLGQGMNTEAFF